These 23 T cell receptor beta chains share one sample of origin, sequenced in a study of beta chain features in type 1 diabetes. Points from the study as a whole: Shorter TCRB CDR3s, moderately but significantly so, were found in Type 1 diabetes patients in all four CD4+ subsets.

Antigen specificity for these receptors is unknown. What was sequenced were expressed TCRB transcripts, since all of the isolated RNA had been reverse transcribed. TCRdb keeps only in-frame clones here, not all; method: immunoSEQ multiplex PCR. The sample contains approximately 260,000 clones, less than 30% of which appear only once. Sequenced sample: naive CD4+ T cells from blood. The receptor source for this set is a woman in her thirties with type 1 diabetes.

This clone came up once. The V call is TRBV5-6, the J call TRBJ2-1, with 7 positions matching TRBD1. V lost 5 bases to trimming and J lost 7 bases; unmatched junction nucleotides: 9. The germline V gene has CDR1 SGHDT and CDR2 YYEEEE. The CDR3 contains 14 residues. The chain's CDR3 is CASRLTGEINEQFF. CDR3 DNA: TGTGCCAGCAGATTAACAGGGGAAATAAATGAGCAGTTCTTC.

This clone has just a few counts. The V call is TRBV20-1, the J call TRBJ2-5, with unresolved D. The CDR3 is 11 residues long. Trimming took 5 bases from V and 4 from J, leaving 8 bases between them. Germline V gene sequence: CDR1 DFQATT, CDR2 SNEGSKA (reference sequence). The chain's CDR3 is CSAWLGETQYF. Here the CDR3 DNA reads TGCAGTGCTTGGCTAGGAGAGACCCAGTACTTC.

V and J are TRBV5-1 and TRBJ2-1, with D hard to call. V lost 0 bases and J 2 bases, leaving 9 bases between the germline ends. The CDR3 has 15 residues. In germline, CDR1 is SGHRS, CDR2 YFSETQ. In DNA form, the CDR3 reads TGCGCCAGCAGCTTGGACGGTCCACCCTACAATGAGCAGTTCTTC. This gives the protein CASSLDGPPYNEQFF.

This clone was picked up a small number of times. The chain recombines TRBV11-2 with TRBJ2-3, with TRBD1 matching 7 bases. Germline trimming cut 2 bases from V and 4 bases from J; bases unmatched to any gene: 6. CDR1 and CDR2 from the germline V gene are SGHAT and FQNNGV. The CDR3 length is 15 residues. The CDR3 loop is CASSLNVQGADTQYF. CDR3 nucleotide sequence: TGTGCCAGCAGCTTAAACGTTCAGGGGGCAGATACGCAGTATTTT.

The V gene is TRBV2, the J gene TRBJ2-6; D gene uncertain. Germline assignment: CDR1 SNHLY and CDR2 FYNNEI. This CDR3 has 15 residues. Trimming shortened V by 6 bases and J by 0 bases, and 9 bases separated the two germline ends. CDR3 region: CASSAEISGANVLTF. Here the CDR3 DNA reads TGTGCCAGCAGCGCAGAAATCTCTGGGGCCAACGTCCTGACTTTC.

The CDR3, as DNA: TGTGCCAGCTCACCCCGGGAGCAGCCCTACGAGCAGTACTTC. It encodes CASSPREQPYEQYF. This chain uses TRBV18 with TRBJ2-7, with D possibly TRBD2 on 6 matching bases. V was trimmed by 3 bases and J by 2 bases, leaving 11 bases between them. Germline V gives CDR1 KGHSH, CDR2 LQKENI. The CDR3 is 14 amino acids.

The rearrangement links TRBV18 to TRBJ1-5; 7 bases are a match to TRBD1. J lost 9 bases, V lost 4 bases, and 6 bases had no gene match. CDR1 and CDR2 (germline): KGHSH, LQKENI. The CDR3 has 13 amino acids. CDR3 in DNA: TGTGCCAGCTCACTAGAGACAGGGCGGCCCCAGCATTTT. Translation: CASSLETGRPQHF. Full variable domain (remainder filled in from reference TRBV18 and TRBJ1-5): NAGVMQNPRHLVRRRGQEARLRCSPMKGHSHVYWYRQLPEEGLKFMVYLQKENIIDESGMPKERFSAEFPKEGPSILRIQQVVRGDSAAYFCASSLETGRPQHFGDGTRLSIL.

The V call is TRBV11-2, the J call TRBJ1-1; TRBD1 aligns across 8 bases. The V gene end was trimmed by 5 bases and the J gene end by 1 base; junction bases not matched to a gene: 6. The germline gives CDR1 SGHAT, CDR2 FQNNGV. The CDR3 has 15 residues. In DNA, the CDR3 is TGTGCCAGCAGCCCCGGACAGGGCTGGAACACTGAAGCTTTCTTT. Protein product: CASSPGQGWNTEAFF. Combining the CDR3 with reference TRBV11-2 and TRBJ1-1 gives the whole variable domain EAGVAQSPRYKIIEKRQSVAFWCNPISGHATLYWYQQILGQGPKLLIQFQNNGVVDDSQLPKDRFSAERLKGVDSTLKIQPAKLEDSAVYLCASSPGQGWNTEAFFGQGTRLTVV.

CDR3 nucleotide sequence: TGTGCCAGCAGTGAAAATGGTAGAGCGGGACCCCAGCATTTT. As protein: CASSENGRAGPQHF. V gene TRBV25-1 combines with J gene TRBJ1-5; D call uncertain. The CDR3 spans 14 residues. The V and J ends lost 2 bases and 10 bases respectively, with 15 bases between them. Germline V gene sequence: CDR1 MGHDK, CDR2 SYGVNS.

V and J are TRBV5-6 and TRBJ2-1, with a weak D call TRBD1 (6 bases). Trimming took 1 base from V and 5 from J, leaving 19 bases between them. The CDR3 sequence is 17 residues long. Germline lookup yields CDR1 SGHDT and CDR2 YYEEEE. CDR3 coding DNA: TGTGCCAGCAGCTTGTGGCAGGGGTCCCTTACCAACAATGAGCAGTTCTTC. Encoded protein: CASSLWQGSLTNNEQFF. Variable domain in full (rest from reference TRBV5-6 and TRBJ2-1): DAGVTQSPTHLIKTRGQQVTLRCSPKSGHDTVSWYQQALGQGPQFIFQYYEEEERQRGNFPDRFSGHQFPNYSSELNVNALLLGDSALYLCASSLWQGSLTNNEQFFGPGTRLTVL.

This clone was seen only a few times. The chain carries TRBV20-1 and TRBJ2-7; no firm D call. Trimming took off 4 bases at V and 7 bases at J, with 8 bases between the two ends. The length of the CDR3 is 10 residues. Germline CDR1 reads DFQATT; CDR2 reads SNEGSKA (reference sequence). For the CDR3, the DNA is TGCAGTGCTACACGAGCGGAGCAGTACTTC. Translated: CSATRAEQYF.

This clone showed up just a few times. Other DNA sequences in the sample encode the same CDR3. V is TRBV30 and J is TRBJ1-1; no firm D call. Germline loops: CDR1 GTSNPN, CDR2 SVGIG (reference sequence). This CDR3 is built from 12 residues. The ends were cut back, 3 bases at V and 2 bases at J, with 7 bases in the middle. The CDR3 sequence is CAWRRGNTEAFF. In DNA, the CDR3 is TGTGCCTGGAGACGGGGAAACACTGAAGCTTTCTTT.

This clone was counted between two and nine times. The sample holds other DNA sequences that translate to the same CDR3. The gene calls are TRBV18 and TRBJ2-1, with TRBD2 identical over 7 bases. CDR1 is KGHSH, CDR2 LQKENI, per germline. CDR3 size: 16 residues. V lost 0 bases and J lost 0; bases outside the gene matches: 2. This CDR3 is CASSPPGGSSYNEQFF. The CDR3 DNA is TGTGCCAGCTCACCACCGGGCGGGAGCTCCTACAATGAGCAGTTCTTC.

Points on this clone: The same CDR3 arises from other DNA sequences in this sample as well. The chain recombines TRBV5-1 with TRBJ1-1; TRBD1 matches 8 bases. The CDR3 contains 15 residues. Germline CDR1 is SGHRS and CDR2 is YFSETQ. J lost 1 base, V lost 0 bases, and 2 bases had no gene match. The CDR3 region is CASSLAGQENTEAFF. The CDR3, as DNA: TGCGCCAGCAGCTTGGCGGGACAGGAGAACACTGAAGCTTTCTTT.

The V gene is TRBV29-1, the J gene TRBJ2-1, with 10 bases aligning to TRBD2. The J segment lost 4 bases and the V segment lost 6 bases, leaving 6 bases of the junction unmatched. The CDR3 runs 14 residues. Germline CDR1 is SQVTM and CDR2 is ANQGSEA. CDR3: CSVASSGGYNEQFF. As DNA, the CDR3 is TGCAGCGTGGCCTCTAGCGGGGGATACAATGAGCAGTTCTTC.

The chain combines TRBV15 with TRBJ1-5; D unclear. From germline, CDR1 is LNHNV and CDR2 YYDKDF (reference sequence). V was pared by 0 bases and J by 0 bases, with 15 bases between. The CDR3 loop spans 18 amino acids. CDR3: CATSRDGRGVYSNQPQHF. CDR3 coding DNA: TGTGCCACCAGCAGAGATGGTCGGGGAGTTTATAGCAATCAGCCCCAGCATTTT.

The V gene is TRBV5-1, the J gene TRBJ2-5, with D perhaps TRBD1 (6 bases). V was pared by 0 bases and J by 2 bases, with 8 bases between. The CDR3 covers 14 residues. The V gene's germline CDR1 is SGHRS and CDR2 YFSETQ. CDR3 sequence: CASSLETGQETQYF. The CDR3 DNA is TGCGCCAGCAGCTTGGAGACAGGTCAAGAGACCCAGTACTTC. Combining the CDR3 with reference TRBV5-1 and TRBJ2-5 gives the whole variable domain KAGVTQTPRYLIKTRGQQVTLSCSPISGHRSVSWYQQTPGQGLQFLFEYFSETQRNKGNFPGRFSGRQFSNSRSEMNVSTLELGDSALYLCASSLETGQETQYFGPGTRLLVL.

A word on this clone: The sample contains more than one DNA sequence encoding this CDR3. The chain is built from TRBV30 and TRBJ1-2; TRBD1 aligns across 7 bases. V was pared by 3 bases and J by 7 bases, with 8 bases of the junction left unmatched. Per germline, CDR1 GTSNPN and CDR2 SVGIG (reference sequence). This CDR3 spans 13 amino acids. The CDR3 DNA is TGTGCCTGGAGCGTCACAGGGGCGGGTGGCTACACCTTC. Amino acid sequence: CAWSVTGAGGYTF.

This clone was observed a few times. For the CDR3, the DNA is TGTGCCAGCAGCTACCTCGGCTCCTACAATGAGCAGTTCTTC. Translation: CASSYLGSYNEQFF. V is TRBV7-2 and J is TRBJ2-1; no definite D call. The CDR3 sequence is 14 residues long. Germline V gene data show CDR1 as SGHTA and CDR2 as FQGNSA. V was cut by 4 bases and J by 0 bases, with 7 bases left in between.

This clone was counted only a few times. CDR3 sequence (DNA): TGTGCCAGCAGTCTCAGGGGGATTCATTCGATGGGATATGGCTACACCTTC. It specifies CASSLRGIHSMGYGYTF. The chain is built from TRBV27 and TRBJ1-2; 7 bases map to TRBD1. The CDR3 consists of 17 residues. Trimming took 5 bases from V and 5 from J; bases not matched to a gene: 17. The germline CDR1 and CDR2 sequences are MNHEY and SMNVEV (reference sequence).

This clone was observed a few times. The chain combines TRBV2 with TRBJ1-5, with 9 bases that match TRBD1. Trimming took 3 bases from V and 5 from J; bases not matched to a gene: 5. This CDR3 region has 15 residues. The germline V gene encodes CDR1 SNHLY and CDR2 FYNNEI. The CDR3 loop reads CASSDGTGTHQPQHF. In DNA form, the CDR3 reads TGTGCCAGCAGTGACGGGACAGGGACTCATCAGCCCCAGCATTTT.

This clone has just a few counts. V gene TRBV9 combines with J gene TRBJ2-7; 8 bases line up with TRBD2. J lost 6 bases, V lost 4 bases, and 6 bases had no gene match. CDR1 SGDLS and CDR2 YYNGEE come from the germline V gene. The CDR3 loop spans 13 amino acids. CDR3 loop: CASSPGLGGEQYF. The CDR3 nucleotides read TGTGCCAGCAGCCCGGGACTAGGGGGCGAGCAGTACTTC.

This clone was counted a few times. The genes are TRBV11-2 and TRBJ2-5, with unresolved D. Germline CDR1 reads SGHAT; CDR2 reads FQNNGV. The CDR3 extends over 13 amino acids. Trimming left V 3 bases short and J 1 base short, with 6 bases between. CDR3 sequence (DNA): TGTGCCAGCAGCTTCCTACTCCAAGAGACCCAGTACTTC. It yields the protein CASSFLLQETQYF.